The rows below give T cell receptor beta chains drawn from one sample of a study of blood T cell repertoires in COVID-19. Profiled with immunoSEQ multiplex PCR; TCRdb holds only in-frame clones, not every one. The profile shows over 55,000 clones, approximately 85% of them singletons. Input material: peripheral blood. Receptors were obtained from a man aged 45-60 years with acute or convalescent COVID-19. Each CDR3 is given with its conserved first and last residue. The order of the fields is CDR3 protein, V gene, D gene, J gene. D genes are given only for firm matches.

CDR3: CSVEVGQGAYGYTF; V: TRBV29-1; D: TRBD1; J: TRBJ1-2
CDR3: CASIFGLAGGAETQYF; V: TRBV2; D: TRBD2; J: TRBJ2-5
CDR3: CASSLGGAKDTQYF; V: TRBV11-2; D: -; J: TRBJ2-3
CDR3: CASSALAGNVLEETQYF; V: TRBV6-4; D: TRBD2; J: TRBJ2-5
CDR3: CASSLALGDVNTGELFF; V: TRBV4-1; D: -; J: TRBJ2-2
CDR3: CASSLTGDGTEAFF; V: TRBV7-9; D: -; J: TRBJ1-1
CDR3: CASSRETGGVTEAFF; V: TRBV19; D: TRBD1; J: TRBJ1-1
CDR3: CASSDSARALF; V: TRBV25-1; D: -; J: TRBJ1-2
CDR3: CASSLMSRGEAKYF; V: TRBV7-3; D: -; J: TRBJ2-4
CDR3: CASSLPLGGPHYEQYF; V: TRBV28; D: TRBD1; J: TRBJ2-7
CDR3: CAWSPGQARSPLHF; V: TRBV30; D: TRBD1; J: TRBJ1-6
CDR3: CASSLGYGAYNEQFF; V: TRBV5-1; D: -; J: TRBJ2-1
CDR3: CASSLVAGPSTDTQYF; V: TRBV5-1; D: -; J: TRBJ2-3
CDR3: CASSVDSGRGEKLFF; V: TRBV9; D: -; J: TRBJ1-4
CDR3: CASSPVMVRTQYF; V: TRBV18; D: -; J: TRBJ2-5
CDR3: CASSLTGGHSPLHF; V: TRBV9; D: TRBD1; J: TRBJ1-6
CDR3: CASSNRGDEQFF; V: TRBV18; D: TRBD1; J: TRBJ2-1